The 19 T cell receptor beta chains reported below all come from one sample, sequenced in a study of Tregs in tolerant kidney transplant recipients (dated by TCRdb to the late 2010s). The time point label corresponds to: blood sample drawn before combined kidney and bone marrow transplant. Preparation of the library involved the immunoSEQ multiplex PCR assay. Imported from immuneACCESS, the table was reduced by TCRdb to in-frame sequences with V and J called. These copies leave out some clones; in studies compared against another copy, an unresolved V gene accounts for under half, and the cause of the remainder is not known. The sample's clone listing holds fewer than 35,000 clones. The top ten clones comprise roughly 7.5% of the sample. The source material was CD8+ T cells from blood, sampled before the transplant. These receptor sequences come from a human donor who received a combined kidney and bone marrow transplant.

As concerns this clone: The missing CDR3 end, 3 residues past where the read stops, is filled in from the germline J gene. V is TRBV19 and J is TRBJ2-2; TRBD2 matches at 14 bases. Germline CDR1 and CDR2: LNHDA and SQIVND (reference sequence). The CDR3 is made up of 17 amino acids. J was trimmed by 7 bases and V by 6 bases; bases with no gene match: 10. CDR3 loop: CASSLGTSGSNVGELFF. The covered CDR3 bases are TGTGCCAGTAGCCTTGGGACTAGCGGGAGTAATGTCGGGGAG. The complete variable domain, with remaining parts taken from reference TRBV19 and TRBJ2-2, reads DGGITQSPKYLFRKEGQNVTLSCEQNLNHDAMYWYRQDPGQGLRLIYYSQIVNDFQKGDIAEGYSVSREKKESFPLTVTSAQKNPTAFYLCASSLGTSGSNVGELFFGEGSRLTVL.

This CDR3 reads CASSLVGQGDQPQHF. The CDR3 bases that were read are TGTGCCAGCAGCTTAGTAGGACAGGGAGACCAGCCC. V and J are TRBV7-2 and TRBJ1-5, with 8 positions matching TRBD1. The sequenced fragment ends 3 residues before the CDR3 boundary, so the rest is inferred from the germline J gene. V dropped 1 base and J dropped 7; count of bases not matched to a gene: 6. The CDR3 sequence is 15 residues long. CDR1 and CDR2 from the germline V gene are SGHTA and FQGNSA.

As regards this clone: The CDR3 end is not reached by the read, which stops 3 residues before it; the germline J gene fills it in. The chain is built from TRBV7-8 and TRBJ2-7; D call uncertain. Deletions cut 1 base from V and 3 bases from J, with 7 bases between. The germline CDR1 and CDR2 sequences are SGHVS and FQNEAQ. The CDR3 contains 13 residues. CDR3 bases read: TGTGCCAGCAGCTTAGGACATCGCTACGAG. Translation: CASSLGHRYE. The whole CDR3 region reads CASSLGHRYEQYF.

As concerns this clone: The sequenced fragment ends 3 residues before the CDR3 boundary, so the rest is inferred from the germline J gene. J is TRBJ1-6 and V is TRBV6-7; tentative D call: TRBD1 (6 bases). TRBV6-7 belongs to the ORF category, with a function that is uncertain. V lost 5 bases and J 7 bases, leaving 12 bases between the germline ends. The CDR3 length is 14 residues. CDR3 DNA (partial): TGTGCCAGCAGTGTACTAAGGGGGAATTCACCC. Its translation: CASSVLRGNSP. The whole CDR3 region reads CASSVLRGNSPLHF.

CDR3 residues: CASSLAGPYEQYF. The sequenced CDR3 bases are TGTGCCAGCAGCTTGGCAGGGCCCTACGAG. The chain combines TRBV5-6 with TRBJ2-7; perhaps TRBD1 as D (5 bases). The read gets to within 3 residues of the CDR3 end, and the germline J gene fills in the rest. Germline V gene sequence: CDR1 SGHDT, CDR2 YYEEEE. The CDR3 is 13 residues long. V was trimmed by 0 bases and J by 2 bases, leaving 6 bases between them.

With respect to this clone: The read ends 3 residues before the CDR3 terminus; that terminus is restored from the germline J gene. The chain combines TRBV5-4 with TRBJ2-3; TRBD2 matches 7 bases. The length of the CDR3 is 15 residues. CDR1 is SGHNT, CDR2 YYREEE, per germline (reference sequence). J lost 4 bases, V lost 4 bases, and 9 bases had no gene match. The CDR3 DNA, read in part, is TGTGCCAGCAGCGATGGGGGGGTCGGATCAGATACG. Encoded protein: CASSDGGVGSDT. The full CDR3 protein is CASSDGGVGSDTQYF.

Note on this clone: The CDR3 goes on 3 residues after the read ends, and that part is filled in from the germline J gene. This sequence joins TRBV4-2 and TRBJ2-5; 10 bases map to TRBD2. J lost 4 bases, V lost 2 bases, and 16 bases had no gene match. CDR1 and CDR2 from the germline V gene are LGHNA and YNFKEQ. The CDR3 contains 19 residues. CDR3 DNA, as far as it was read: TGTGCCAGCAGCCAATTTGCCTACTACCTAGCGGGAGATCGAGAGACC. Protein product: CASSQFAYYLAGDRET. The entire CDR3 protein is CASSQFAYYLAGDRETQYF.

The covered CDR3 bases are TGTGCCAGCAGCTTTTCAGAAGAGACC. It codes for CASSFSEET. The whole CDR3 sequence is CASSFSEETQYF. The V and J genes are TRBV7-9 and TRBJ2-5, with D unclear. With the read ending 3 residues before the CDR3 end, the germline J gene is used to fill in that end. V was shortened by 3 bases and J by 3 bases, with 5 bases between the two germline ends. The CDR3 extends over 12 amino acids. Germline V gives CDR1 SEHNR, CDR2 FQNEAQ (reference sequence).

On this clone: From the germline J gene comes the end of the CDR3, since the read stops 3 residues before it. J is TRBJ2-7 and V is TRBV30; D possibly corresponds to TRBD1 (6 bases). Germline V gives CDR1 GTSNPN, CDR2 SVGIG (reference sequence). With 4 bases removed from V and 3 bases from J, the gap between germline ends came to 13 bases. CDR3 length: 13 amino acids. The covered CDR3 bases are TGTGCCTGGAACCCGACAGGAGACTACGAG. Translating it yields CAWNPTGDYE. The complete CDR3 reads CAWNPTGDYEQYF.

CDR3 sequence: CSARDRGSNQPQHF. CDR3 bases read: TGCAGTGCTAGAGATAGGGGCAGCAATCAGCCC. V gene TRBV20-1 combines with J gene TRBJ1-5, with a possible D match to TRBD1 (5 bases). The read terminates 3 residues ahead of where the CDR3 ends, so the germline J gene completes it. CDR3 size: 14 residues. CDR1 and CDR2 from the germline V gene are DFQATT and SNEGSKA (reference sequence). V lost 0 bases and J 1 base, leaving 7 bases between the germline ends.

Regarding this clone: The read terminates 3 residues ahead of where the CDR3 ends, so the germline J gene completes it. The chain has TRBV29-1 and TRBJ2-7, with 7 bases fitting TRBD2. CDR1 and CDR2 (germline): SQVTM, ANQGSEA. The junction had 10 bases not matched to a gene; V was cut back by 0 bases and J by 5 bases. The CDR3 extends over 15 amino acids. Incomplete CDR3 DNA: TGCAGCGTTGAAGATAGGAGGGTGGGGGGGAACGAG. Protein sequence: CSVEDRRVGGNE. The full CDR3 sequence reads CSVEDRRVGGNEQYF.

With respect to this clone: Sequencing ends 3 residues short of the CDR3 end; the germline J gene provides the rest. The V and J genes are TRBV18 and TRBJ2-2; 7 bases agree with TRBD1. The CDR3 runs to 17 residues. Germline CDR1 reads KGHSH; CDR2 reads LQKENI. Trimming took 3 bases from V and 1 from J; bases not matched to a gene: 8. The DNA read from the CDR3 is TGTGCCAGCTCACCGAACAGGGGCGCTCAGAACACCGGGGAG. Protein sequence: CASSPNRGAQNTGE. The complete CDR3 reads CASSPNRGAQNTGELFF.

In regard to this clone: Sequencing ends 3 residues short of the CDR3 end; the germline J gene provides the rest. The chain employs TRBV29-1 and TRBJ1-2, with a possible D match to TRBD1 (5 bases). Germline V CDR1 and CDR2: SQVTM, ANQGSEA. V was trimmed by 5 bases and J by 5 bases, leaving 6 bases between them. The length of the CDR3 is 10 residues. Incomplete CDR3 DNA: TGCAGCGTTCCAGGGTATGGC. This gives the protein CSVPGYG. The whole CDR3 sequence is CSVPGYGYTF.

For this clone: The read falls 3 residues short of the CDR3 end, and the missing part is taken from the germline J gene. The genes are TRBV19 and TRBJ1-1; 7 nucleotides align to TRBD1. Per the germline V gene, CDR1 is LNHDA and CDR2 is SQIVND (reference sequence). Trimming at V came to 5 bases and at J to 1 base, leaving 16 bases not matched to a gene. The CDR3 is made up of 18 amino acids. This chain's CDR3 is CASSFFTVQGGTNTEAFF. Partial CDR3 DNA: TGTGCCAGTAGTTTCTTTACCGTGCAGGGGGGAACGAACACTGAA.

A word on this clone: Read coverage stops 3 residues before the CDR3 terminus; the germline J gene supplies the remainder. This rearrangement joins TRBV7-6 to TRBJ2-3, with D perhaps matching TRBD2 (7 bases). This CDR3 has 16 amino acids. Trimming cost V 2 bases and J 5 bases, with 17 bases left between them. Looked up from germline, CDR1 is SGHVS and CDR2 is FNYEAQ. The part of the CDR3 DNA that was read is TGTGCCAGCAGCTTAAGAATTGGCGGGGGCGAAGATACG. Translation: CASSLRIGGGEDT. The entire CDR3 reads CASSLRIGGGEDTQYF. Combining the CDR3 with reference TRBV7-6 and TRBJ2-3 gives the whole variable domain GAGVSQSPRYKVTKRGQDVALRCDPISGHVSLYWYRQALGQGPEFLTYFNYEAQQDKSGLPNDRFSAERPEGSISTLTIQRTEQRDSAMYRCASSLRIGGGEDTQYFGPGTRLTVL.

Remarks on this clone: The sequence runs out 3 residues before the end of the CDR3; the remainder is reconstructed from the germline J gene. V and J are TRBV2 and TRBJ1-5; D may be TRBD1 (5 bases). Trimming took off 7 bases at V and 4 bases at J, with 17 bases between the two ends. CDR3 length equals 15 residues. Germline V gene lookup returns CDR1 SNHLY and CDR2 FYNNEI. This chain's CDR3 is CASKGRAFGNQPQHF. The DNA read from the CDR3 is TGTGCCAGCAAGGGCAGGGCCTTCGGGAATCAGCCC.

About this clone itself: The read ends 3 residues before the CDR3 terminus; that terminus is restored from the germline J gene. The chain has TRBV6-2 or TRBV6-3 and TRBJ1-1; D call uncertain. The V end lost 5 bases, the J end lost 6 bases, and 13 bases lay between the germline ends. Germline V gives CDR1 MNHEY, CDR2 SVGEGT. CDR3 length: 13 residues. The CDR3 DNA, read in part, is TGTGCCAGCAGTCCCCAACATTCCCCTGAA. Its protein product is CASSPQHSPE. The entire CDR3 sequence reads CASSPQHSPEAFF.

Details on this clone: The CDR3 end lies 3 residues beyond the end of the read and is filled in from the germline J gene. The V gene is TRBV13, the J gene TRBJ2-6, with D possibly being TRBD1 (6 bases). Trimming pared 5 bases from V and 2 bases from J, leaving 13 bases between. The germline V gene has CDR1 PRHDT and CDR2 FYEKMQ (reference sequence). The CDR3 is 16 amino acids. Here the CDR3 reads CASSNTGFPGANVLTF. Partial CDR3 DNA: TGTGCCAGCAGCAATACAGGGTTTCCTGGGGCCAACGTC.

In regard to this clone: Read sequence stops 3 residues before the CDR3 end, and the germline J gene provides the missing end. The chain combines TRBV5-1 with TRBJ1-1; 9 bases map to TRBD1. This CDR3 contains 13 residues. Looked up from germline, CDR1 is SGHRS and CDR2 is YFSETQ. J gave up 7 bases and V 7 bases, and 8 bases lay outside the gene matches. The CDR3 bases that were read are TGCGCCAGCTGGGAACAGGGGGCGGGTGAA. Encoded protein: CASWEQGAGE. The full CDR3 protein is CASWEQGAGEAFF. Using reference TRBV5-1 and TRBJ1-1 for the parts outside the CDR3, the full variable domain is KAGVTQTPRYLIKTRGQQVTLSCSPISGHRSVSWYQQTPGQGLQFLFEYFSETQRNKGNFPGRFSGRQFSNSRSEMNVSTLELGDSALYLCASWEQGAGEAFFGQGTRLTVV.